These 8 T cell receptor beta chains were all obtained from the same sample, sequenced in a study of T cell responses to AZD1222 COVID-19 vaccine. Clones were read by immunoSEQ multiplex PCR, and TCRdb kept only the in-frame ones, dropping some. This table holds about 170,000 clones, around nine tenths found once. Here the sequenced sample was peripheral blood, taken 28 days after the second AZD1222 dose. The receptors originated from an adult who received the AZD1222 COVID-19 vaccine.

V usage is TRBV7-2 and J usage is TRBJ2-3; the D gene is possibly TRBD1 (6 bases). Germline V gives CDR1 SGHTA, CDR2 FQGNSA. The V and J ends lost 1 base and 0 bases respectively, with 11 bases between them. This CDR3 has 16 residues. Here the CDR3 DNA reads TGTGCCAGCAGCTTAGGAGGGACACTTAGCACAGATACGCAGTATTTT. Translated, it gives CASSLGGTLSTDTQYF. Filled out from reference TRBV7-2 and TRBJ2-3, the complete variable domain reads GAGVSQSPSNKVTEKGKDVELRCDPISGHTALYWYRQSLGQGLEFLIYFQGNSAPDKSGLPSDRFSAERTGGSVSTLTIQRTQQEDSAVYLCASSLGGTLSTDTQYFGPGTRLTVL.

The CDR3 here is CASSQDSRHTRARYTF. The DNA for the CDR3 is TGTGCCAGCAGCCAAGATTCTCGGCACACAAGGGCTCGTTACACCTTC. V usage is TRBV3-1 (or the pseudogene TRBV3-2) and J usage is TRBJ1-2; D is undetermined. The CDR3 sequence is 16 residues long. The V gene lost 0 bases and the J gene lost 11 bases, with 22 bases spanning the gap. Germline-derived CDR1 and CDR2 are LGHDT and YNNKEL (reference sequence).

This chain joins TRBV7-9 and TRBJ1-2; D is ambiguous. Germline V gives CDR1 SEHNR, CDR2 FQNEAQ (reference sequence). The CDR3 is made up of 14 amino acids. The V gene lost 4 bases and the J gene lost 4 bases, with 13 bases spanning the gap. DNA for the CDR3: TGTGCCAGCAGCTACCCGTATCCGTTCTATGGCTACACCTTC. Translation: CASSYPYPFYGYTF.

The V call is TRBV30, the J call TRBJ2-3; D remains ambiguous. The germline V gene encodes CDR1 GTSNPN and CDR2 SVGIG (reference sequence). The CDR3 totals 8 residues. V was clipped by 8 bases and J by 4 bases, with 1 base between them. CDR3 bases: TGTGCCGCAGATACGCAGTATTTT. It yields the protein CAADTQYF.

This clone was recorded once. The CDR3 is CASNMGMNTEAFF. CDR3 DNA: TGTGCCAGCAACATGGGGATGAACACTGAAGCTTTCTTT. The chain couples TRBV7-9 to TRBJ1-1; D unresolved. Germline values: CDR1 SEHNR, CDR2 FQNEAQ (reference sequence). Trimming removed 7 bases from V and 0 bases from J, with 9 bases in between. This CDR3 has 13 amino acids.

The CDR3 sequence: CASSPPSSGNTEAFF. In nucleotides, the CDR3 is TGTGCCAGCAGTCCCCCCAGTTCAGGCAACACTGAAGCTTTCTTT. The genes are TRBV6-5 and TRBJ1-1; no definite D call. Germline assignment: CDR1 MNHEY and CDR2 SVGAGI. Trimming removed 5 bases from V and 2 bases from J, with 15 bases in between. The CDR3 spans 15 residues.

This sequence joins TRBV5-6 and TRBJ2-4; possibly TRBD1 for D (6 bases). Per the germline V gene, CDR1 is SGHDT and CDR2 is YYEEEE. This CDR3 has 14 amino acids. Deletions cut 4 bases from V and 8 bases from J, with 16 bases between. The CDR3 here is CASSPRDISYIQYF. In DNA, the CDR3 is TGTGCCAGCAGCCCCCGGGACATTAGCTACATTCAGTACTTC.

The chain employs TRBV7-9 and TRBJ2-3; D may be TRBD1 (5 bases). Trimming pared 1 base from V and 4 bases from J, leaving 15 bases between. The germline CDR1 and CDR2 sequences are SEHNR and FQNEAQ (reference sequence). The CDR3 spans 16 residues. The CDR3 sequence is CASSLVVVRDADTQYF. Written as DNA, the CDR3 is TGTGCCAGCAGCTTAGTAGTGGTCAGGGATGCAGATACGCAGTATTTT. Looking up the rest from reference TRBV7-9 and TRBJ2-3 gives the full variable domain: DTGVSQNPRHKITKRGQNVTFRCDPISEHNRLYWYRQTLGQGPEFLTYFQNEAQLEKSRLLSDRFSAERPKGSFSTLEIQRTEQGDSAMYLCASSLVVVRDADTQYFGPGTRLTVL.